The 11 T cell receptor beta chains in this list originate from one sample, sequenced in a study of T cells in Graves' hyperthyroidism and ophthalmopathy. What was amplified from RNA transcripts were TCR beta CDR3 regions. The TCR CDR3 first-round RT-PCR relied on the HTBI primer set. TCRdb fed the multiplex PCR reads into MiXCR, producing one record per CDR3 protein. Of around 200,000 distinct CDR3 sequences listed, around 18% are singletons. Source material: blood. Receptors were obtained from a man aged 35-49 years with Graves' hyperthyroidism.

This clonotype was observed many times. The chain employs TRBV7-9 and TRBJ2-1; possibly TRBD2 for D (6 bases). The CDR3 runs to 14 residues. Looked up from germline, CDR1 is SEHNR and CDR2 is FQNEAQ (reference sequence). The V and J ends lost 7 bases and 3 bases respectively, with 13 bases between them. The CDR3 coding sequence is TGTGCCAGCACCCCGCGGGGTTTCTACAATGAGCAGTTCTTC. It encodes CASTPRGFYNEQFF.

This clonotype was detected a few times. V gene TRBV14 combines with J gene TRBJ1-3; D unclear. V was shortened by 6 bases and J by 0 bases, with 12 bases between the two germline ends. From germline, CDR1 is SGHDN and CDR2 FVKESK. CDR3 size: 15 residues. CDR3 sequence (DNA): TGTGCCAGCAGTCCTAGGTGGAGCTCTGGAAACACCATATATTTT. It is translated as CASSPRWSSGNTIYF.

The J gene is TRBJ2-7, the V gene TRBV7-2, with TRBD1 matching 8 bases. Unmatched junction bases numbered 12, after V lost 8 bases and J lost 6 bases. The germline V gene has CDR1 SGHTA and CDR2 FQGNSA. The CDR3 consists of 14 residues. CDR3 bases: TGTGCCAGCGGCCCCCGACAGGGGTTGGTCGAGCAGTACTTC. This sequence encodes CASGPRQGLVEQYF.

This clonotype was recorded at least ten times. The chain uses TRBV24-1 and TRBJ2-3; 9 bases match TRBD1. The CDR3 extends over 13 amino acids. Germline CDR1 and CDR2: KGHDR and SFDVKD. The V segment lost 7 bases and the J segment 10 bases; nucleotides outside the gene matches: 8. CDR3: CATRQGALSPQYF. As DNA, the CDR3 is TGTGCCACCAGACAGGGGGCCCTTAGTCCGCAGTATTTT.

The sample holds many counts of this clonotype. DNA for the CDR3: TGTGCCAGCAGCCAGACTAGCGGGGGAAACACCGGGGAGCTGTTTTTT. This gives the protein CASSQTSGGNTGELFF. The V gene is TRBV7-3, the J gene TRBJ2-2; TRBD2 matches at 12 bases. CDR3 size: 16 residues. Germline CDR1 SGHTA, CDR2 FQGTGA. Unmatched junction bases numbered 3, after V lost 5 bases and J lost 2 bases. The whole variable domain, filled in from reference TRBV7-3 and TRBJ2-2, reads GAGVSQTPSNKVTEKGKYVELRCDPISGHTALYWYRQSLGQGPEFLIYFQGTGAADDSGLPNDRFFAVRPEGSVSTLKIQRTERGDSAVYLCASSQTSGGNTGELFFGEGSRLTVL.

This clonotype was detected ten times or more. CDR3 region: CASSLGMNSGNTIYF. The DNA of the CDR3 is TGCGCCAGCAGCCTAGGGATGAACTCTGGAAACACCATATATTTT. The chain combines TRBV5-1 with TRBJ1-3; no clear D. The V and J ends lost 4 bases and 0 bases respectively, with 11 bases between them. CDR1 SGHRS and CDR2 YFSETQ come from the germline V gene. The CDR3 sequence is 15 residues long.

In this sample, this clonotype turned up many times. This CDR3 is CASSPPGTGGYNEQFF. For the CDR3, the DNA is TGTGCCAGCTCACCACCGGGGACAGGGGGCTACAATGAGCAGTTCTTC. The V call is TRBV18, the J call TRBJ2-1; TRBD1 agrees at 11 bases. With 0 bases clipped from V and 3 bases from J, the junction kept 1 base outside the gene matches. CDR1 is KGHSH and CDR2 is LQKENI in the germline V gene. The CDR3 runs 16 residues.

This clonotype was observed many times. The chain uses TRBV7-2 and TRBJ1-1, with D perhaps matching TRBD1 (5 bases). The CDR3 totals 13 residues. V was pared by 8 bases and J by 3 bases, with 13 bases between. Germline CDR1 is SGHTA and CDR2 is FQGNSA. The CDR3 DNA reads TGTGCCAGCGGGGTGGGGGTAGACACTGAAGCTTTCTTT. The encoded protein is CASGVGVDTEAFF.

This clonotype occurred many times. This sequence joins TRBV5-6 and TRBJ2-3, with 8 bases identical to TRBD1. From germline, CDR1 is SGHDT and CDR2 YYEEEE. V was clipped by 0 bases and J by 0 bases; unmatched bases: 3. There are 16 residues in the CDR3. The CDR3 region has the DNA TGTGCCAGCAGCTTGGAGGGACAGGATAGCACAGATACGCAGTATTTT. Encoded protein: CASSLEGQDSTDTQYF.

This clonotype was observed at least ten times. The chain uses TRBV28 and TRBJ2-1; 8 bases agree with TRBD1. Germline loops: CDR1 MDHEN, CDR2 SYDVKM. The CDR3 totals 15 residues. The J segment lost 7 bases and the V segment lost 4 bases, leaving 9 bases of the junction unmatched. The DNA for the CDR3 is TGTGCCAGCAGTTCACAGGGGGGTATTCGTAATGAGCAGTTCTTC. Translation: CASSSQGGIRNEQFF.

Ten or more counts support this clonotype. The rearrangement uses TRBV30 and TRBJ2-7, with TRBD1 identical over 8 bases. With V trimmed by 0 bases and J by 3 bases, 1 base remained unmatched. The V gene's germline CDR1 is GTSNPN and CDR2 SVGIG (reference sequence). The CDR3 is 13 amino acids. For the CDR3, the DNA is TGTGCCTGGAGTGTAGGACAGGGCTACGAGCAGTACTTC. Translated: CAWSVGQGYEQYF.